Shown below are 23 T cell receptor beta chains from a single sample sequenced in a study of cytomegalovirus exposure and HLA in healthy donors. PCR involved 60 Vbeta and 13 Jbeta primers. TCRdb's copy holds only in-frame clones and misses some; the assay was immunoSEQ multiplex PCR. The sample includes approximately 150,000 clones, around two thirds of them seen just once. The source material was PBMCs. The receptors were gathered from a woman younger than 30 in good health and CMV-seronegative.

The chain links TRBV18 to TRBJ2-2; 7 nucleotides line up with TRBD1. The better agreement between TRBJ1-3 and the DNA end casts doubt on the J call. Germline lookup yields CDR1 KGHSH and CDR2 LQKENI. The CDR3 contains 17 residues. This chain's CDR3 is CASSPRTGWDSGNTIYF. The DNA for the CDR3 is TGTGCCAGCTCACCAAGGACAGGCTGGGACTCTGGAAACACCATATATTTT.

The chain recombines TRBV6-5 with TRBJ1-1; a weak D match, TRBD1 (5 bases). This CDR3 comprises 15 residues. The ends were cut back, 2 bases at V and 4 bases at J, with 14 bases in the middle. Germline V gene data show CDR1 as MNHEY and CDR2 as SVGAGI. CDR3 sequence: CASSYGYGGVTEAFF. CDR3 DNA sequence: TGTGCCAGCAGTTACGGGTACGGGGGGGTCACTGAAGCTTTCTTT.

The V gene is TRBV6-6, the J gene TRBJ2-7; 7 bases are a match to TRBD1. V trimming: 6 bases; J trimming: 1 base; junction bases outside the gene matches: 9. This CDR3 region has 15 residues. Germline V gene data show CDR1 as MNHNY and CDR2 as SVGAGI (reference sequence). In DNA, the CDR3 is TGTGCCAGCAGGGCGACGACAGGGCTGTCCTACGAGCAGTACGTC. It specifies CASRATTGLSYEQYV.

The chain is built from TRBV7-9 and TRBJ2-5, with a possible D match to TRBD2 (7 bases). The CDR3 contains 18 residues. V lost 7 bases, J lost 5 bases, and 29 bases lay in between. The germline V gene has CDR1 SEHNR and CDR2 FQNEAQ (reference sequence). The CDR3 is CASTQGGWGGELSETQYF. The CDR3 DNA sequence: TGTGCCAGCACCCAAGGAGGGTGGGGGGGCGAGTTATCGGAGACCCAGTACTTC.

This chain uses TRBV5-4 with TRBJ2-7, with unresolved D. This CDR3 has 13 amino acids. With 4 bases removed from V and 1 base from J, the gap between germline ends came to 9 bases. CDR1 and CDR2 from the germline V gene are SGHNT and YYREEE (reference sequence). The CDR3 spells CASSLDMSYEQYF. The DNA for the CDR3 is TGTGCCAGCAGCCTAGATATGTCCTACGAGCAGTACTTC.

The chain uses TRBV7-9 and TRBJ1-1; D is perhaps TRBD1 (6 bases). The germline V gene encodes CDR1 SEHNR and CDR2 FQNEAQ (reference sequence). The CDR3 has 15 amino acids. V was cut by 5 bases and J by 0 bases, with 13 bases left in between. The CDR3 protein is CASSAYGQMNTEAFF. The CDR3 DNA is TGTGCCAGCAGCGCTTATGGACAGATGAACACTGAAGCTTTCTTT.

J is TRBJ2-3 and V is TRBV19, with 7 nucleotides matching TRBD2. The CDR3 length is 15 residues. Unmatched junction bases numbered 12, after V lost 7 bases and J lost 5 bases. The germline CDR1 and CDR2 sequences are LNHDA and SQIVND (reference sequence). The CDR3 sequence is CASTRGGLGLDTQYF. DNA for the CDR3: TGTGCCAGTACGAGGGGAGGACTAGGATTAGATACGCAGTATTTT.

The gene calls are TRBV28 and TRBJ2-5; 11 bases align to TRBD2. Germline CDR1 reads MDHEN; CDR2 reads SYDVKM. This CDR3 is 17 amino acids long. After removal of 3 bases from V and 0 bases from J, the junction contained 6 bases not matched to a gene. In nucleotides, the CDR3 is TGTGCCAGCAGTTTTGCTAGCGGGGGGATGTACCAAGAGACCCAGTACTTC. Its protein is CASSFASGGMYQETQYF. Full variable domain (rest looked up from reference TRBV28 and TRBJ2-5): DVKVTQSSRYLVKRTGEKVFLECVQDMDHENMFWYRQDPGLGLRLIYFSYDVKMKEKGDIPEGYSVSREKKERFSLILESASTNQTSMYLCASSFASGGMYQETQYFGPGTRLLVL.

This clone was found once. The J gene is TRBJ2-2, the V gene TRBV4-3, with TRBD2 matching over 11 bases. With V trimmed by 2 bases and J by 7 bases, 6 bases remained unmatched. The germline gives CDR1 LGHNA, CDR2 YSLEER. The length of the CDR3 is 16 residues. In DNA form, the CDR3 reads TGCGCCAGCAGCCAATTTAGCGGGGGGGCCCTCGGGGAGCTGTTTTTT. This sequence encodes CASSQFSGGALGELFF.

This clone was counted only a few times. The chain is built from TRBV5-1 and TRBJ1-2, with D perhaps TRBD1 (6 bases). Trimming took 2 bases from V and 5 from J, leaving 16 bases between them. CDR3 length: 15 residues. CDR1 and CDR2 from the germline V gene are SGHRS and YFSETQ. Here the CDR3 reads CASSLGQPTGYGYTF. The DNA of the CDR3 is TGCGCCAGCAGCTTAGGACAGCCGACGGGGTATGGCTACACCTTC.

This chain links TRBV21-1 with TRBJ1-1. TRBV21-1 is noted as a pseudogene. The CDR3 sequence is 19 residues long. In DNA form, the CDR3 reads TGTGCCAGCAGCCTCATAGGATCAGCGGGGGACACTCAGAACACTGAAGCTTTCTTT. Protein sequence: CASSLIGSAGDTQNTEAFF.

The chain combines TRBV7-8 with TRBJ1-2; D gene unclear. CDR3 length: 16 amino acids. V was shortened by 4 bases and J by 4 bases, with 19 bases between the two germline ends. Germline CDR1 is SGHVS and CDR2 is FQNEAQ. The CDR3: CASSSSGRQVPYGYTF. In DNA, the CDR3 is TGTGCCAGCAGCTCCTCGGGGAGGCAGGTTCCCTATGGCTACACCTTC.

The CDR3 here is CAIKGEGEKLFF. The CDR3 nucleotides read TGTGCCATCAAAGGGGAGGGGGAAAAACTGTTTTTT. The chain uses TRBV10-3 and TRBJ1-4, with a tentative D call TRBD1 (5 bases). The CDR3 runs to 12 residues. Trimming left V 7 bases short and J 8 bases short, with 11 bases between. Germline-derived CDR1 and CDR2 are ENHRY and SYGVKD.

The V and J genes are TRBV7-9 and TRBJ1-1; 8 bases fit TRBD1. The germline V gene has CDR1 SEHNR and CDR2 FQNEAQ (reference sequence). V gave up 4 bases and J gave up 5 bases; unmatched junction bases: 9. CDR3 length equals 15 residues. The CDR3 sequence: CASSSDRGLGTEAFF. The CDR3 coding sequence is TGTGCCAGCAGCTCCGACAGGGGATTGGGAACTGAAGCTTTCTTT.

V gene TRBV5-4 combines with J gene TRBJ2-1, with TRBD1 matching 7 bases. The junction had 6 bases not matched to a gene; V was cut back by 4 bases and J by 2 bases. The CDR3 contains 15 residues. In germline, CDR1 is SGHNT, CDR2 YYREEE (reference sequence). For the CDR3, the DNA is TGTGCCAGCAGCCGTCCGGGACAGACCTACAATGAGCAGTTCTTC. Translated: CASSRPGQTYNEQFF.

The V call is TRBV29-1, the J call TRBJ2-5, with 13 positions matching TRBD2. The CDR3 is 14 amino acids. The germline gives CDR1 SQVTM, CDR2 ANQGSEA. Trimming took 4 bases from V and 5 from J; bases not matched to a gene: 4. The CDR3 reads CSVGGLAGSETQYF. The CDR3 coding sequence is TGCAGCGTTGGGGGACTAGCGGGGTCCGAGACCCAGTACTTC.

The chain has TRBV5-1 and TRBJ2-5, with D tentatively TRBD2 (5 bases). The germline CDR1 and CDR2 sequences are SGHRS and YFSETQ. V shed 0 bases and J shed 5 bases, with 11 bases lying between them. CDR3 length: 14 amino acids. The DNA for the CDR3 is TGCGCCAGCAGCTTGGAACGAGGGCGCGAGACCCAGTACTTC. It yields the protein CASSLERGRETQYF. The full variable domain, its missing parts supplied by reference TRBV5-1 and TRBJ2-5, is KAGVTQTPRYLIKTRGQQVTLSCSPISGHRSVSWYQQTPGQGLQFLFEYFSETQRNKGNFPGRFSGRQFSNSRSEMNVSTLELGDSALYLCASSLERGRETQYFGPGTRLLVL.

The chain combines TRBV19 with TRBJ2-5; 7 positions agree with TRBD1. In germline, CDR1 is LNHDA, CDR2 SQIVND (reference sequence). The CDR3 has 17 amino acids. V was pared by 3 bases and J by 1 base, with 11 bases of the junction left unmatched. DNA for the CDR3: TGTGCCAGTAGTATGGCCGATCTTGACAGGGCCCAAGAGACCCAGTACTTC. Translating it yields CASSMADLDRAQETQYF.

This chain uses TRBV7-2 with TRBJ2-3; D is uncertain. The CDR3 consists of 13 residues. Between the trimmed V and J ends, which lost 5 bases and 5 bases, there was a span of 11 bases. CDR1 and CDR2 from the germline V gene are SGHTA and FQGNSA. The DNA for the CDR3 is TGTGCCAGCAGCCTCTTCCTCTTAGATACGCAGTATTTT. This translates into CASSLFLLDTQYF.

This clone was seen a handful of times. The rearrangement uses TRBV19 and TRBJ1-5, with TRBD1 identical over 10 bases. The V gene's germline CDR1 is LNHDA and CDR2 SQIVND (reference sequence). The CDR3 sequence is 15 residues long. V trimming: 6 bases; J trimming: 4 bases; junction bases outside the gene matches: 6. The CDR3 DNA reads TGTGCCAGTAGGTTCGGGACAGGGGCTAATCAGCCCCAGCATTTT. It yields the protein CASRFGTGANQPQHF.

CDR3 DNA: TGCGCCAGCAGCCACGAAACAGACACTGAAGCTTTCTTT. Encoded protein: CASSHETDTEAFF. The chain joins TRBV4-3 to TRBJ1-1; D call uncertain. There are 13 residues in the CDR3. The ends were cut back, 3 bases at V and 3 bases at J, with 8 bases in the middle. Germline CDR1 is LGHNA and CDR2 is YSLEER.

The chain combines TRBV9 with TRBJ2-5; 10 nucleotides align to TRBD2. V dropped 4 bases and J dropped 6; count of bases not matched to a gene: 9. Germline V gene lookup returns CDR1 SGDLS and CDR2 YYNGEE. The CDR3 has 15 amino acids. In DNA, the CDR3 is TGTGCCAGCAGCCACTTCACTAGCGGGGTTAAGACCCAGTACTTC. This translates into CASSHFTSGVKTQYF.

V is TRBV6-4 and J is TRBJ1-5; 7 bases fit TRBD1. The germline V gene has CDR1 MRHNA and CDR2 SNTAGT. The CDR3 sequence is 14 residues long. V shed 7 bases and J 4 bases; nucleotides not matched to a gene: 7. CDR3 DNA sequence: TGTGCCAGCAATCACAGGGGCCTTAATCAGCCCCAGCATTTT. It is translated as CASNHRGLNQPQHF.